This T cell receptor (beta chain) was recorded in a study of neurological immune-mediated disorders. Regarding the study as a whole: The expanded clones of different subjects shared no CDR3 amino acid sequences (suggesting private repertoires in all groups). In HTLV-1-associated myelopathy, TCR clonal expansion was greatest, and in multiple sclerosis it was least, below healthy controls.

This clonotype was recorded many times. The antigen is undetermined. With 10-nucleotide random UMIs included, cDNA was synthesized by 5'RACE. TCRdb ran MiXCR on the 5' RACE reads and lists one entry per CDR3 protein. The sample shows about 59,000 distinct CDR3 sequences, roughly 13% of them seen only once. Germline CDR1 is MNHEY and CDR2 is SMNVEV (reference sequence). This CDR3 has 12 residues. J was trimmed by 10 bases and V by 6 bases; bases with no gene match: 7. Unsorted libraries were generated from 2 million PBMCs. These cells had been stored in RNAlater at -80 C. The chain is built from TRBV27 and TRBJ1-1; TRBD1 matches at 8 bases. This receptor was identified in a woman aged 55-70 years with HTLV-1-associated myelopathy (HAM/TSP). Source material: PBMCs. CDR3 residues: CASRATGGAAFF. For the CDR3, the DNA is TGTGCCAGCAGGGCCACAGGGGGTGCAGCTTTCTTT.